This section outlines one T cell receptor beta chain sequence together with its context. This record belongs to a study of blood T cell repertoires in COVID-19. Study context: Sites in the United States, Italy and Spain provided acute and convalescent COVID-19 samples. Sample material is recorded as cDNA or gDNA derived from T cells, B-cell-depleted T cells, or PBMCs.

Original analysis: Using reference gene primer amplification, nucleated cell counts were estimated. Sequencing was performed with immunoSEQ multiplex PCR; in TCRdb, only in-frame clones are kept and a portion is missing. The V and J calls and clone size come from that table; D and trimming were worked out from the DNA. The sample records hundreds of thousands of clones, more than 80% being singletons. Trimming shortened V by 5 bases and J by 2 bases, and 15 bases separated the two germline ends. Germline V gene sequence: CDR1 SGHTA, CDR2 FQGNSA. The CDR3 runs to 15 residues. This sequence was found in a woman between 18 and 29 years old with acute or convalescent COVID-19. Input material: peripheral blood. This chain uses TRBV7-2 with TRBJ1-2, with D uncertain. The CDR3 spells CASSPSRGSNYGYTF. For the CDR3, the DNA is TGTGCCAGCAGCCCCTCGCGGGGTTCAAACTATGGCTACACCTTC. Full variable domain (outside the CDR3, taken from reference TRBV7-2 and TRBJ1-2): GAGVSQSPSNKVTEKGKDVELRCDPISGHTALYWYRQSLGQGLEFLIYFQGNSAPDKSGLPSDRFSAERTGGSVSTLTIQRTQQEDSAVYLCASSPSRGSNYGYTFGSGTRLTVV.